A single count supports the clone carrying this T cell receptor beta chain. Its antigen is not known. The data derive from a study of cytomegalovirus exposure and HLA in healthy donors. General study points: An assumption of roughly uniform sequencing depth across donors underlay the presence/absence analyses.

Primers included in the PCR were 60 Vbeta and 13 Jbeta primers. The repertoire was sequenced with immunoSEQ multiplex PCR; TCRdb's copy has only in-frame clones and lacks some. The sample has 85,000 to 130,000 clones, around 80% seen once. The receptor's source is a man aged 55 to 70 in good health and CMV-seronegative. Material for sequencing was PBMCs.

This CDR3 reads CASSPRTSVETQYF. In nucleotides, the CDR3 is TGCGCCAGCAGCCCCAGGACTAGCGTCGAGACCCAGTACTTC. The rearrangement joins TRBV4-3 to TRBJ2-5; TRBD2 matches at 9 bases. Germline values: CDR1 LGHNA, CDR2 YSLEER. V shed 4 bases, J shed 5 bases, and the junction held 5 bases outside the gene matches. The CDR3 extends over 14 amino acids.